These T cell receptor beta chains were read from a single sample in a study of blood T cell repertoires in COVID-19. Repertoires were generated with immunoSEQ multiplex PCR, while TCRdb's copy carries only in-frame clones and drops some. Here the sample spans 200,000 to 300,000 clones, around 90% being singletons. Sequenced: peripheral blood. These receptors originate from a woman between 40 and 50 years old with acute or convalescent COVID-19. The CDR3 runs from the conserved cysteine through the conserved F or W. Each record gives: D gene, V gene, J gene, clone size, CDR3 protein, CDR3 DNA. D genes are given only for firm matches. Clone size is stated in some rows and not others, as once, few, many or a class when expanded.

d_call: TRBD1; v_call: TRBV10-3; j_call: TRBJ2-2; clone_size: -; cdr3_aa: CAISNRDRNTGELFF; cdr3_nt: TGTGCCATCAGTAATCGGGACAGAAACACCGGGGAGCTGTTTTTT
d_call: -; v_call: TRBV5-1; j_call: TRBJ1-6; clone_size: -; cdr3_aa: CASSSFPTGSMAVNNSPLHF; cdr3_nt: TGCGCCAGCAGCTCTTTCCCGACGGGGAGTATGGCGGTCAATAATTCACCCCTCCACTTT
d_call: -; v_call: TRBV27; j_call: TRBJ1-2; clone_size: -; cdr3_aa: CASSRQGIYGYTF; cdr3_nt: TGTGCCAGCAGTCGCCAGGGAATCTATGGCTACACCTTC
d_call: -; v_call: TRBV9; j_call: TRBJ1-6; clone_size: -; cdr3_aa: CASSQQGSPLHF; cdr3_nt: TGTGCCAGCAGCCAGCAGGGTTCACCCCTCCACTTT
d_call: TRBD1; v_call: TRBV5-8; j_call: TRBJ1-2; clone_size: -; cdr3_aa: CASSPQGVAYYGYTF; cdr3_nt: TGTGCCAGCAGCCCACAGGGGGTTGCCTACTATGGCTACACCTTC
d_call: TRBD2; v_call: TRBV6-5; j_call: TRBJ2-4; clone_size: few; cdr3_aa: CASRDLAGGKNIQYF; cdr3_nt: TGTGCCAGCAGGGATTTAGCGGGGGGGAAAAACATTCAGTACTTC
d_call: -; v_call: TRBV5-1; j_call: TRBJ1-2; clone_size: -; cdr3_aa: CASSLEHPYGYTF; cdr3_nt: TGCGCCAGCAGCTTGGAGCACCCATATGGCTACACCTTC
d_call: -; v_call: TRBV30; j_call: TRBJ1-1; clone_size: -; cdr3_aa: CAWSVQHTEAFF; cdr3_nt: TGTGCCTGGAGTGTACAGCACACTGAAGCTTTCTTT
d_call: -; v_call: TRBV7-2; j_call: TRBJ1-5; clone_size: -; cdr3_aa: CASSLWPGSRSNQPQHF; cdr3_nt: TGTGCCAGCAGCTTATGGCCGGGAAGTAGGAGCAATCAGCCCCAGCATTTT
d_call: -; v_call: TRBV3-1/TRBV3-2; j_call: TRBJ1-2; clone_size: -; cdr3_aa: CASSQLDYGYTF; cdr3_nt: TGTGCCAGCAGCCAACTTGACTATGGCTACACCTTC
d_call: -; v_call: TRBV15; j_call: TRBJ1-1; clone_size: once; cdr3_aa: CATMSGTSEPEAFF; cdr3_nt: TGTGCCACCATGTCCGGGACATCCGAACCTGAAGCTTTCTTT
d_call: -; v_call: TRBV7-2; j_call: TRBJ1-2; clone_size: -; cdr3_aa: CASSQARTSYTF; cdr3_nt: TGTGCCAGCAGCCAGGCACGGACTTCCTACACCTTC
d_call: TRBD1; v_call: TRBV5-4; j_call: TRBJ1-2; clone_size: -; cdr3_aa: CASSLLTGGDGYTF; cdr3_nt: TGTGCCAGCAGCCTATTAACAGGGGGCGACGGCTACACCTTC
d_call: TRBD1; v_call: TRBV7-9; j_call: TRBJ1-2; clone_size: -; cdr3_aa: CASSLTGTAYGYTF; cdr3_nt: TGTGCCAGCAGCTTGACCGGGACAGCCTATGGCTACACCTTC
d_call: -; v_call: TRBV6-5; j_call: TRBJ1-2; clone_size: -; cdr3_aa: CASSSVRFNGYTF; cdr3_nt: TGTGCCAGCAGTTCAGTCAGGTTCAATGGCTACACCTTC
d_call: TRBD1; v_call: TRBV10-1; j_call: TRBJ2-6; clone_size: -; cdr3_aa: CASRRTRGPLSGANVLTF; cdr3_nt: TGCGCCAGCAGAAGGACAAGGGGGCCCCTCTCTGGGGCCAACGTCCTGACTTTC
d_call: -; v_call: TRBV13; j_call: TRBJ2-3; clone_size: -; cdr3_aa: CASSHRSAGADTQYF; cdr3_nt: TGTGCCAGCAGCCATAGGTCGGCAGGCGCAGATACGCAGTATTTT
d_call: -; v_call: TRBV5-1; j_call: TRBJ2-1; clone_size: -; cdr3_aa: CASSLRTGYNEQFF; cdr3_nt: TGCGCCAGCAGTCTCCGGACGGGATACAATGAGCAGTTCTTC
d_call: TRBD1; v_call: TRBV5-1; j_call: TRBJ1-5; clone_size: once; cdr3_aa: CASSPTGQTGNQPQHF; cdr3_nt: TGCGCCAGCAGCCCTACGGGACAGACCGGCAATCAGCCCCAGCATTTT
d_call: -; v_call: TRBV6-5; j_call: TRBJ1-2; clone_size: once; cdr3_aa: CASSYKGRGGGYGYTF; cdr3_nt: TGTGCCAGCAGTTACAAAGGGCGGGGGGGCGGCTATGGCTACACCTTC
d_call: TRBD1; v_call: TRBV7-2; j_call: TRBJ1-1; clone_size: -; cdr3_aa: CASSLIGGTGKFGGAEAFF; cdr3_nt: TGTGCCAGCAGCTTAATTGGTGGGACAGGGAAATTTGGGGGCGCTGAAGCTTTCTTT
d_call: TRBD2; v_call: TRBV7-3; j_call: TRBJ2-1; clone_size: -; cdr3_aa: CASRLVAGNEQFF; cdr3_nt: TGTGCCAGCAGGCTAGTAGCGGGCAATGAGCAGTTCTTC
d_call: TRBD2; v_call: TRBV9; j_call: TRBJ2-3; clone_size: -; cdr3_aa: CASSTGTSGGATDTQYF; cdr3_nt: TGTGCCAGCAGCACAGGGACTAGCGGGGGGGCCACGGATACGCAGTATTTT
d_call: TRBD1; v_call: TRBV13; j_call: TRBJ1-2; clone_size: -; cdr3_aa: CASSPRTGFHGYTF; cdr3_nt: TGTGCCAGCAGTCCACGGACAGGGTTTCATGGCTACACCTTC
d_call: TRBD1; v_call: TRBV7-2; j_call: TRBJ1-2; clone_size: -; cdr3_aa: CASSLKWDRGSNYGYTF; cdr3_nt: TGTGCCAGCAGCTTAAAATGGGACAGGGGGAGCAACTATGGCTACACCTTC
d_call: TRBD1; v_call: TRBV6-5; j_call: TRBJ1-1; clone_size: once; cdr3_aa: CASSRGTGHEAFF; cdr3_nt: TGTGCCAGCAGCCGCGGGACAGGGCATGAAGCTTTCTTT
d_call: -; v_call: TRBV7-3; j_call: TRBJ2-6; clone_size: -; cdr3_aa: CASSLNGLNVLTF; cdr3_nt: TGTGCCAGCAGCTTAAATGGCCTTAACGTCCTGACTTTC
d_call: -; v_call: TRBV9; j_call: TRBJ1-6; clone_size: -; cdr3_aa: CASSVEGVGGLNNSPLHF; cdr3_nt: TGTGCCAGCAGCGTAGAAGGGGTCGGGGGGCTTAATAATTCACCCCTCCACTTT
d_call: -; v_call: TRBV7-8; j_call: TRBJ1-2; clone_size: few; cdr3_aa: CASSVRLSGNYGYTF; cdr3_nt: TGTGCCAGCAGCGTTCGACTCTCAGGGAACTATGGCTACACCTTC
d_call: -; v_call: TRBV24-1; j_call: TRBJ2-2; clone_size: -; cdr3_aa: CATQQGPGELFF; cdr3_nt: TGTGCCACCCAGCAGGGTCCCGGGGAGCTGTTTTTT
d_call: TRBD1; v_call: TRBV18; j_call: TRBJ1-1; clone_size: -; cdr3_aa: CASSPGQGGITEAFF; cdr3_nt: TGTGCCAGCTCACCCGGACAGGGGGGGATCACTGAAGCTTTCTTT
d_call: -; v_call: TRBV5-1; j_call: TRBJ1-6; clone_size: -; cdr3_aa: CASSYGVDNSPLHF; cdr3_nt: TGCGCCAGCAGCTACGGGGTAGATAATTCACCCCTCCACTTT
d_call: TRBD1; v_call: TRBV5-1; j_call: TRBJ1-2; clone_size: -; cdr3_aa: CASSATGGMDYGYTF; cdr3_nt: TGCGCCAGCAGCGCGACAGGGGGCATGGACTATGGCTACACCTTC
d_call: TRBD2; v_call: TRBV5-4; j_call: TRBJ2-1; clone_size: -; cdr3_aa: CASSFGTSGGQDEQFF; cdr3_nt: TGTGCCAGCAGCTTCGGGACTAGCGGGGGGCAGGATGAGCAGTTCTTC